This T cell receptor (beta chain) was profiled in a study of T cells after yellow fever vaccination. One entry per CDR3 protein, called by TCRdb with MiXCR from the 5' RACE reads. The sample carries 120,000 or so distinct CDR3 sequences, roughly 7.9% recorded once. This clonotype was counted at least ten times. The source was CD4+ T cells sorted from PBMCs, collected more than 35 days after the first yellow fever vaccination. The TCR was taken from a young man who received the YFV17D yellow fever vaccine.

The CDR3: CASRPGQGDRQPQHF. The DNA of the CDR3 is TGTGCCAGCAGGCCGGGACAGGGGGATAGGCAGCCCCAGCATTTT. The chain recombines TRBV6-5 with TRBJ1-5; TRBD1 matches 11 bases. V trimming: 6 bases; J trimming: 7 bases; junction bases outside the gene matches: 8. The CDR3 covers 15 residues. Germline lookup yields CDR1 MNHEY and CDR2 SVGAGI.